Below are 24 T cell receptor beta chains sequenced from a single sample in a study of shared clonotypes between healthy human individuals. Here immunoSEQ multiplex PCR was the method, and the copy in TCRdb shows in-frame clones only, minus some. The table records roughly 2,000,000 clones, 93% of them present only once. Naive CD8 cells lacked CD45RO and underwent positive selection for CCR7, leaving out terminally differentiated effector memory CD45RA+ cells. The sequencing sample was made of naive CD8+ T cells from PBMCs. The source of these receptors is a man aged 18-30 years in good health. Some clones in this sample may be carry-over from other donors' samples.

This sequence joins TRBV30 and TRBJ1-6; D call uncertain. Trimming removed 0 bases at V and 11 bases at J, with 14 bases between. The germline gives CDR1 GTSNPN, CDR2 SVGIG (reference sequence). This CDR3 is 14 amino acids long. As DNA, the CDR3 is TGTGCCTGGAGTGTACTCCGGGGTTCGGCACCCCTCCACTTT. It specifies CAWSVLRGSAPLHF.

The chain links TRBV6-1 to TRBJ2-2; 8 bases map to TRBD2. The junction had 6 bases not matched to a gene; V was cut back by 8 bases and J by 1 base. The germline V gene has CDR1 MNHNS and CDR2 SASEGT. The CDR3 sequence is 15 residues long. CDR3 amino acids: CASRVGRENTGELFF. CDR3 sequence (DNA): TGTGCCAGCCGGGTCGGGAGGGAGAACACCGGGGAGCTGTTTTTT.

On this clone: Other DNA variants within this sample encode the same CDR3. The rearrangement joins TRBV15 to TRBJ2-7, with D hard to call. Deletions cut 9 bases from V and 0 bases from J, with 9 bases between. From germline, CDR1 is LNHNV and CDR2 YYDKDF (reference sequence). This CDR3 spans 12 amino acids. Written as DNA, the CDR3 is TGTGCCACAAGGTCTTCCTCCTACGAGCAGTACTTC. It translates to CATRSSSYEQYF. The whole variable domain, filled in from reference TRBV15 and TRBJ2-7, reads DAMVIQNPRYQVTQFGKPVTLSCSQTLNHNVMYWYQQKSSQAPKLLFHYYDKDFNNEADTPDNFQSRRPNTSFCFLDIRSPGLGDTAMYLCATRSSSYEQYFGPGTRLTVT.

The chain joins TRBV5-4 to TRBJ1-2; no reliable D call. V shed 0 bases and J shed 5 bases, with 8 bases lying between them. Germline V gene sequence: CDR1 SGHNT, CDR2 YYREEE (reference sequence). The CDR3 is 13 residues long. The CDR3 coding sequence is TGTGCCAGCAGCTTGGGGGATGGGTATGGCTACACCTTC. This translates into CASSLGDGYGYTF.

The chain joins TRBV6-1 to TRBJ1-1; D may be TRBD1 (6 bases). The CDR3 is 14 amino acids. With 6 bases removed from V and 6 bases from J, the gap between germline ends came to 17 bases. The V gene's germline CDR1 is MNHNS and CDR2 SASEGT. In DNA form, the CDR3 reads TGTGCCAGCAGAACCTCCCACAGGGTCCCTGAAGCTTTCTTT. This sequence encodes CASRTSHRVPEAFF.

This chain uses TRBV5-8 with TRBJ2-5; 8 bases align to TRBD2. The CDR3 totals 14 residues. The ends lost 2 bases at V and 4 bases at J; junction bases unmatched: 4. The germline V gene has CDR1 SGHTS and CDR2 YDEGEE. For the CDR3, the DNA is TGTGCCAGCAGCTTTGGTACTAGCGGAGAGACCCAGTACTTC. Translated: CASSFGTSGETQYF.

The chain links TRBV5-1 to TRBJ2-1; D possibly corresponds to TRBD2 (5 bases). Germline CDR1 and CDR2: SGHRS and YFSETQ. This CDR3 contains 12 residues. Trimming pared 2 bases from V and 9 bases from J, leaving 9 bases between. For the CDR3, the DNA is TGCGCCAGCAGCTTTGGACTGAGTGAGCAGTTCTTC. Its protein is CASSFGLSEQFF.

To note about this clone: Additional DNA sequences in this sample encode the identical CDR3. The chain recombines TRBV27 with TRBJ1-1; D might be TRBD1 (6 bases). Trimming removed 2 bases at V and 1 base at J, with 8 bases between. CDR3 length equals 14 residues. Per germline, CDR1 MNHEY and CDR2 SMNVEV (reference sequence). Here the CDR3 DNA reads TGTGCCAGCAGTTTAACAGGGACGAACACTGAAGCTTTCTTT. Its translation: CASSLTGTNTEAFF.

The chain links TRBV4-3 to TRBJ2-7, with 9 bases that match TRBD2. The V and J ends lost 0 bases and 4 bases, in that order; junction bases with no gene match: 7. Per germline, CDR1 LGHNA and CDR2 YSLEER. This CDR3 contains 16 residues. CDR3 bases: TGCGCCAGCAGCCAAGACCAAGGACTAGCGTGGTACGAGCAGTACTTC. Translated: CASSQDQGLAWYEQYF.

The genes are TRBV5-4 and TRBJ1-1; weak D call: TRBD1 (5 bases). Germline V gene sequence: CDR1 SGHNT, CDR2 YYREEE (reference sequence). V shed 2 bases and J shed 1 base, with 9 bases lying between them. CDR3 length equals 14 residues. Here the CDR3 reads CASSFVGANTEAFF. The DNA of the CDR3 is TGTGCCAGCAGCTTTGTCGGGGCGAACACTGAAGCTTTCTTT. Combining the CDR3 with reference TRBV5-4 and TRBJ1-1 gives the whole variable domain ETGVTQSPTHLIKTRGQQVTLRCSSQSGHNTVSWYQQALGQGPQFIFQYYREEENGRGNFPPRFSGLQFPNYSSELNVNALELDDSALYLCASSFVGANTEAFFGQGTRLTVV.

This rearrangement joins TRBV9 to TRBJ2-1, with a weak D call TRBD2 (5 bases). Germline V CDR1 and CDR2: SGDLS, YYNGEE. Trimming took off 4 bases at V and 7 bases at J, with 21 bases between the two ends. The CDR3 runs to 16 residues. Here the CDR3 DNA reads TGTGCCAGCAGCCCCGAAGGTACCGTTAGAGGGAATGAGCAGTTCTTC. Translated, it gives CASSPEGTVRGNEQFF.

This chain joins TRBV28 and TRBJ2-5; 8 bases align to TRBD1. V was clipped by 6 bases and J by 7 bases; unmatched bases: 10. This CDR3 is built from 14 residues. Germline loops: CDR1 MDHEN, CDR2 SYDVKM. The CDR3 loop reads CASRWTGLGGTQYF. Here the CDR3 DNA reads TGTGCCAGCAGGTGGACAGGGTTAGGGGGGACCCAGTACTTC.

The chain has TRBV10-2 and TRBJ1-5, with D hard to call. This CDR3 region has 11 residues. Germline loops: CDR1 WSHSY, CDR2 SAAADI. V was trimmed by 10 bases and J by 9 bases, leaving 13 bases between them. CDR3 coding DNA: TGCGCCACCATGGATCTGGGGCCCCAGCATTTT. Protein: CATMDLGPQHF.

The V and J genes are TRBV4-1 and TRBJ2-7; 16 positions agree with TRBD2. There are 20 residues in the CDR3. With 1 base clipped from V and 6 bases from J, the junction kept 15 bases outside the gene matches. Germline CDR1 is MGHRA and CDR2 is YSYEKL. CDR3 protein: CASSQGPEGLAGGPALEQYF. The CDR3 coding sequence is TGCGCCAGCAGCCAAGGCCCAGAGGGACTAGCGGGAGGGCCAGCCCTCGAGCAGTACTTC.

The CDR3 nucleotides are TGCAGCGTGTTGTGGGACAGGGGCCTTGGCTACACCTTC. Its protein is CSVLWDRGLGYTF. V is TRBV29-1 and J is TRBJ1-2; TRBD1 agrees at 10 bases. The V segment lost 6 bases and the J segment 7 bases; nucleotides outside the gene matches: 8. CDR3 size: 13 residues. CDR1 is SQVTM and CDR2 is ANQGSEA in the germline V gene.

The gene calls are TRBV7-9 and TRBJ2-2; D remains ambiguous. The CDR3 is 17 residues long. CDR1 and CDR2 from the germline V gene are SEHNR and FQNEAQ (reference sequence). Trimming cost V 7 bases and J 1 base, with 19 bases left between them. The CDR3 nucleotides are TGTGCCAGCACCGACTCAAGAAGAATCTTGAACACCGGGGAGCTGTTTTTT. As protein: CASTDSRRILNTGELFF.

V gene TRBV4-3 combines with J gene TRBJ2-3, with TRBD2 matching over 11 bases. This CDR3 contains 15 residues. Looked up from germline, CDR1 is LGHNA and CDR2 is YSLEER. The V gene end was trimmed by 4 bases and the J gene end by 9 bases; junction bases not matched to a gene: 9. The CDR3 reads CASSLGLAGGDTQYF. As DNA, the CDR3 is TGCGCCAGCAGCCTAGGGCTAGCGGGAGGAGACACGCAGTATTTT.

The chain links TRBV4-1 to TRBJ2-5; D is perhaps TRBD2 (6 bases). The tail of the sequence fits TRBJ2-7 better, so the J call may be wrong. Germline lookup yields CDR1 MGHRA and CDR2 YSYEKL. This CDR3 region has 15 residues. CDR3 bases: TGCGCCAGCAGCCAAGATCCGGCGGGACCCTACGAGCAGTACTTC. Amino acids: CASSQDPAGPYEQYF.

The chain has TRBV29-1 and TRBJ2-3, with D uncertain. CDR1 is SQVTM, CDR2 ANQGSEA, per germline. The CDR3 runs 13 residues. This CDR3 reads CTSWHFSTDTQYF. CDR3 coding DNA: TGCACGTCGTGGCACTTTAGCACAGATACGCAGTATTTT.

This rearrangement joins TRBV2 to TRBJ2-1; the D gene is possibly TRBD2 (6 bases). V lost 7 bases to trimming and J lost 4 bases, with 23 bases between them. CDR3 length: 17 amino acids. Per germline, CDR1 SNHLY and CDR2 FYNNEI. The CDR3 bases are TGTGCCAGCACTCCCCAGGATGTAACGGGAGTATACAATGAGCAGTTCTTC. It encodes CASTPQDVTGVYNEQFF.

The J gene is TRBJ1-2, the V gene TRBV19; D unresolved. This CDR3 has 15 residues. The V gene lost 2 bases and the J gene lost 5 bases, with 15 bases spanning the gap. CDR1 and CDR2 from the germline V gene are LNHDA and SQIVND (reference sequence). CDR3: CASSISDVSVYGYTF. The CDR3 DNA is TGTGCCAGTAGTATATCCGACGTATCCGTATATGGCTACACCTTC. Using reference TRBV19 and TRBJ1-2 for the parts outside the CDR3, the full variable domain is DGGITQSPKYLFRKEGQNVTLSCEQNLNHDAMYWYRQDPGQGLRLIYYSQIVNDFQKGDIAEGYSVSREKKESFPLTVTSAQKNPTAFYLCASSISDVSVYGYTFGSGTRLTVV.

The V and J genes are TRBV9 and TRBJ2-5; the D call may be TRBD1 or TRBD2 (5 bases each). Germline V CDR1 and CDR2: SGDLS, YYNGEE. There are 14 residues in the CDR3. V shed 4 bases and J shed 5 bases, with 15 bases lying between them. Here the CDR3 reads CASSPQTGRETQYF. In DNA, the CDR3 is TGTGCCAGCAGCCCCCAGACGGGACGGGAGACCCAGTACTTC.

The chain employs TRBV4-2 and TRBJ1-5, with a possible D match to TRBD1 (6 bases). The CDR3 is made up of 17 amino acids. Germline values: CDR1 LGHNA, CDR2 YNFKEQ. With 0 bases removed from V and 4 bases from J, the gap between germline ends came to 16 bases. The CDR3 coding sequence is TGTGCCAGCAGCCAAGATCCGATCGTACAGGGAAATCAGCCCCAGCATTTT. Translation: CASSQDPIVQGNQPQHF.

The V and J genes are TRBV4-1 and TRBJ2-1; D not resolved. With 1 base removed from V and 0 bases from J, the gap between germline ends came to 13 bases. Germline V gene lookup returns CDR1 MGHRA and CDR2 YSYEKL. The CDR3 runs 17 residues. The CDR3 here is CASSQVTGPSSYNEQFF. For the CDR3, the DNA is TGCGCCAGCAGCCAAGTCACTGGACCCAGCTCCTACAATGAGCAGTTCTTC.